This is a list of T cell receptor beta chains from one sample in a study of blood T cell repertoires in COVID-19. Only in-frame clones appear in the TCRdb table, and some are missing; sequencing was by immunoSEQ multiplex PCR. The repertoire has more than 250,000 clones, roughly 80% of them found once; the top ten carry approximately 5%. The sample comprised PBMCs or T cells enriched from blood (not recorded which). These receptors all come from a man aged 40-55 years who had been exposed to COVID-19. Both conserved end residues are part of each CDR3. A D gene is named only where the DNA matches it firmly. Part of the rows lack a size; the others show once, few, many or a class for expanded clones.

j_call d_call clone_size v_call cdr3_nt cdr3_aa
TRBJ1-2 - - TRBV7-2 TGTGCCAGCAGCCGTGAGTATGGCTACACCTTC CASSREYGYTF
TRBJ2-3 - - TRBV7-9 TGTGCCAGCAGCTTAGCGGGGAGCGGGCCAGATACGCAGTATTTT CASSLAGSGPDTQYF
TRBJ2-1 TRBD2 - TRBV5-1 TGCGCCAGCAGCTTGACTAGCGGGGCTGAGCAGTTCTTC CASSLTSGAEQFF
TRBJ2-5 TRBD2 - TRBV2 TGTGCCAGCACTTTAGCGGGGGGGGCTCAAGAGACCCAGTACTTC CASTLAGGAQETQYF
TRBJ1-2 - - TRBV11-1 TGTGCCAGCAGCTTAGCGCACAAGGACACCCATGGCTACACCTTC CASSLAHKDTHGYTF
TRBJ1-6 - - TRBV5-1 TGCGCCAGCAGCTCCGCGGGGCCCACTGACTCCTATAATTCACCCCTCCACTTT CASSSAGPTDSYNSPLHF
TRBJ1-1 - - TRBV5-6 TGTGCCAGCAGCTTGTATCTTGGCAGTTACATCACTGAAGCTTTCTTT CASSLYLGSYITEAFF
TRBJ2-1 TRBD2 - TRBV18 TGTGCCAGCTCACCTTCTAGCGGGGTATACAATGAGCAGTTCTTC CASSPSSGVYNEQFF
TRBJ2-1 TRBD2 - TRBV7-8 TGTGCCAGCACCGACCCGTCCAGCGGGAGAGGCAATGAGCAGTTCTTC CASTDPSSGRGNEQFF
TRBJ1-2 - - TRBV29-1 TGCAGCGTTGGAGGCAGCAACTATGGCTACACCTTC CSVGGSNYGYTF
TRBJ2-1 TRBD2 - TRBV5-1 TGCGCCAGCAGTTTAGGGGGGACTAGCGGGTACAATGAGCAGTTCTTC CASSLGGTSGYNEQFF
TRBJ1-2 - once TRBV7-8 TGTGCCAGCAGCTTAGAAAGGGCTACAGGGATCGCCTATGGCTACACCTTC CASSLERATGIAYGYTF
TRBJ1-6 - - TRBV3-1/TRBV3-2 TGTGCCAGCAGCCCTCGACAGTCTTATAATTCACCCCTCCACTTT CASSPRQSYNSPLHF
TRBJ1-5 - - TRBV30 TGTGCCTGGAGCGGGGGTACGAATCAGCCCCAGCATTTT CAWSGGTNQPQHF
TRBJ2-1 - few TRBV18 TGTGCCAGCTCACCACCGGTACTAAATGAGCAGTTCTTC CASSPPVLNEQFF
TRBJ2-5 TRBD2 - TRBV2 TGTGCCAGCGGCTGGGACTATCGACGGGAGACCCAGTACTTC CASGWDYRRETQYF
TRBJ1-1 TRBD1 - TRBV18 TGTGCCAGCTCATCGGGACAGATGAACACTGAAGCTTTCTTT CASSSGQMNTEAFF
TRBJ1-5 TRBD1 - TRBV6-5 TGTGCCAGCAGTTTACGGGGGACAGGCGGGACCCAGCATTTT CASSLRGTGGTQHF